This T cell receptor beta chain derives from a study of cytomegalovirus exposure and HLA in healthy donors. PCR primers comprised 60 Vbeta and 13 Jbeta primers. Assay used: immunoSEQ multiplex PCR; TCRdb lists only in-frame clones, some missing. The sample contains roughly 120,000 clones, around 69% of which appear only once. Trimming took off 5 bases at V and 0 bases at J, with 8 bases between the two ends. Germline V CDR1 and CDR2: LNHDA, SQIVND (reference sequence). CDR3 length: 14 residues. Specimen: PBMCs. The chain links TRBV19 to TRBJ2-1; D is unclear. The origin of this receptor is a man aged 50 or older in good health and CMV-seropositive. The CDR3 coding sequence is TGTGCCAGTAGTTTTCCTAGCTCCTACAATGAGCAGTTCTTC. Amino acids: CASSFPSSYNEQFF.